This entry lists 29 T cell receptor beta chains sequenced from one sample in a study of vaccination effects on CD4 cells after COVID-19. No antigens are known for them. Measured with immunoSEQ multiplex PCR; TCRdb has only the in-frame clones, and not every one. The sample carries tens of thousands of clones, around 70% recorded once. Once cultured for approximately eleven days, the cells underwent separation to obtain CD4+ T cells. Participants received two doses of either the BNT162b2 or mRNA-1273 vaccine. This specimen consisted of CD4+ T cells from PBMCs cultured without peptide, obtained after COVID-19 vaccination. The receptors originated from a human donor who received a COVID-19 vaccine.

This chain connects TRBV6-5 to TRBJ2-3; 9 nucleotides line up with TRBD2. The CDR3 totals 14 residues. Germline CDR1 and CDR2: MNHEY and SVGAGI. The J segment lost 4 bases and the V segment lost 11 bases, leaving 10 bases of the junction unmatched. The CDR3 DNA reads TGTGCCCTCGAGGTAGCGGGGGACGCAGATACGCAGTATTTT. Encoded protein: CALEVAGDADTQYF.

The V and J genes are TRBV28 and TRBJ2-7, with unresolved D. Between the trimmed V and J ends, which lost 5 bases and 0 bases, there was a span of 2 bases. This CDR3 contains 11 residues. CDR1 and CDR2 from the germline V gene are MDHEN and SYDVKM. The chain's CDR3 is CASSDSYEQYV. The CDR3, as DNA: TGTGCCAGCAGTGACTCCTACGAGCAGTACGTC.

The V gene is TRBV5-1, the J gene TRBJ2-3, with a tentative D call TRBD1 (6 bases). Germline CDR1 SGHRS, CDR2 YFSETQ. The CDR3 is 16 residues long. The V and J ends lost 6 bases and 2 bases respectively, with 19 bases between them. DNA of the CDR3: TGCGCCAGCACCCCCACGGGCAGGGGCACCACAGATACGCAGTATTTT. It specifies CASTPTGRGTTDTQYF. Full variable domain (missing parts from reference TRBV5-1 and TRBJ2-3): KAGVTQTPRYLIKTRGQQVTLSCSPISGHRSVSWYQQTPGQGLQFLFEYFSETQRNKGNFPGRFSGRQFSNSRSEMNVSTLELGDSALYLCASTPTGRGTTDTQYFGPGTRLTVL.

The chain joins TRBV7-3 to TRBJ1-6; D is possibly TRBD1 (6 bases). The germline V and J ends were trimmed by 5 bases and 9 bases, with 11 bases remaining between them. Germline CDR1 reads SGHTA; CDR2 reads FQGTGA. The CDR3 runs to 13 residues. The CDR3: CASSPGAGSPLHF. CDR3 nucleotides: TGTGCCAGCAGCCCGGGGGCTGGTTCACCCCTCCACTTT.

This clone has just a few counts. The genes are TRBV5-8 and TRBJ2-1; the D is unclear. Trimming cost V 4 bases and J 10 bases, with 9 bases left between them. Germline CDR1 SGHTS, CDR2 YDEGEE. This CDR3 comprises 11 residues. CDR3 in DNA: TGTGCCAGCAGCCTCCCCCTGGAGCAGTTCTTC. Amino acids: CASSLPLEQFF.

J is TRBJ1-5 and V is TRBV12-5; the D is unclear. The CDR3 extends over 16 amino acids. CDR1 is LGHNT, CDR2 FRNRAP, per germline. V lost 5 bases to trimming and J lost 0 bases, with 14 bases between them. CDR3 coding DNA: TGTGCTAGTGGTCCCCCGGGTGCTTATAGCAATCAGCCCCAGCATTTT. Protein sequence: CASGPPGAYSNQPQHF.

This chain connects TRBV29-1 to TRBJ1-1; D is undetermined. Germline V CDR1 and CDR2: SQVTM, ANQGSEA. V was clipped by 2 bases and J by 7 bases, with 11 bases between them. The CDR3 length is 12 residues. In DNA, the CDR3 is TGCAGCGTTGAACATGGTGGGGATGAAGCTTTCTTT. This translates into CSVEHGGDEAFF.

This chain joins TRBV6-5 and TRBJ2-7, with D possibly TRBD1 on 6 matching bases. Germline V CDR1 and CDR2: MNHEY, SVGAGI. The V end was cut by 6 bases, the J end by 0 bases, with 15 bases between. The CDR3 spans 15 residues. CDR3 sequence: CASSQGQASSYEQYV. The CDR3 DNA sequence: TGTGCCAGCAGCCAGGGGCAGGCGAGCTCCTACGAGCAGTACGTC.

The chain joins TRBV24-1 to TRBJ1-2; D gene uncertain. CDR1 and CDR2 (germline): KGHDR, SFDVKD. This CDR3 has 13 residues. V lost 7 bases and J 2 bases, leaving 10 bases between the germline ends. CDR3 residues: CATSREANYGYTF. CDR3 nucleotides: TGTGCCACCAGCCGAGAGGCAAACTATGGCTACACCTTC.

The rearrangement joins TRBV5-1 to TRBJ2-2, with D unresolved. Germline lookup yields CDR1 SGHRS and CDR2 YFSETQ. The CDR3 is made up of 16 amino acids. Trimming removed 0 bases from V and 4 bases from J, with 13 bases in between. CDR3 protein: CASSLDSSVLTGELFF. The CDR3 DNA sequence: TGCGCCAGCAGCTTGGATAGCAGCGTACTCACCGGGGAGCTGTTTTTT.

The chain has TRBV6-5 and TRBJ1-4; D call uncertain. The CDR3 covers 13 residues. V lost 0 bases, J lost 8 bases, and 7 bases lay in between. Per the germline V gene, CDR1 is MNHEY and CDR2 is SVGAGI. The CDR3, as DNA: TGTGCCAGCAGTTACTCTGTAGGCGAAAAACTGTTTTTT. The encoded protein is CASSYSVGEKLFF.

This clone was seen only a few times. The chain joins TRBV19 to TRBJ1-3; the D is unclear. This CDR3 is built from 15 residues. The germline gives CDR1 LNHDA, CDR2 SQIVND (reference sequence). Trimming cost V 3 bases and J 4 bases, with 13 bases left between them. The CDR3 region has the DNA TGTGCCAGTAGTATGGAGGAAGGTACGGGAAACACCATATATTTT. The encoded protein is CASSMEEGTGNTIYF. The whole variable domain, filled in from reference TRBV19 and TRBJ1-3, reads DGGITQSPKYLFRKEGQNVTLSCEQNLNHDAMYWYRQDPGQGLRLIYYSQIVNDFQKGDIAEGYSVSREKKESFPLTVTSAQKNPTAFYLCASSMEEGTGNTIYFGEGSWLTVV.

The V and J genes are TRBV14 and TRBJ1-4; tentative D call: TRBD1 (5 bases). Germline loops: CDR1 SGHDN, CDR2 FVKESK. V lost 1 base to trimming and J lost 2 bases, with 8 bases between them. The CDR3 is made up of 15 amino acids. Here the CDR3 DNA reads TGTGCCAGCAGCCAAGTGAGGGGCACTAATGAAAAACTGTTTTTT. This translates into CASSQVRGTNEKLFF.

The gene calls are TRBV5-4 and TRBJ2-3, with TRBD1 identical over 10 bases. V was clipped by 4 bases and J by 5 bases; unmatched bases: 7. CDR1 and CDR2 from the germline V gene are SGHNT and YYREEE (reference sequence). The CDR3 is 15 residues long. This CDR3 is CASSPDRGQVDTQYF. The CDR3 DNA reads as TGTGCCAGCAGCCCCGACAGGGGGCAAGTAGATACGCAGTATTTT.

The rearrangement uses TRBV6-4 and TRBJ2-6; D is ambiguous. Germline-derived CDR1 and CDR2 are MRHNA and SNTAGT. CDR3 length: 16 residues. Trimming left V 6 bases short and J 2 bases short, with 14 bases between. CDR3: CASSAELVAGANVLTF. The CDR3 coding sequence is TGTGCCAGCAGCGCGGAGCTGGTCGCTGGGGCCAACGTCCTGACTTTC.

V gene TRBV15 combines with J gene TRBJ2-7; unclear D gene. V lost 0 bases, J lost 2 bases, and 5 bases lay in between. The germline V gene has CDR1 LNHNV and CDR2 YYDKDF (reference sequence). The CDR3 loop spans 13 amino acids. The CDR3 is CATSRDWAYEQYV. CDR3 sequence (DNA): TGTGCCACCAGCAGAGATTGGGCCTACGAGCAGTACGTC.

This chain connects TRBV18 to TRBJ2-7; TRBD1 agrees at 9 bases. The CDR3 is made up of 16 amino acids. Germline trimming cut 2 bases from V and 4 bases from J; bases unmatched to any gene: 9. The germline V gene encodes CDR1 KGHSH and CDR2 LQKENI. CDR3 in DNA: TGTGCCAGCTCACCAAGAGACGGACAGGGGAAATACGAGCAGTACGTC. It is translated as CASSPRDGQGKYEQYV.

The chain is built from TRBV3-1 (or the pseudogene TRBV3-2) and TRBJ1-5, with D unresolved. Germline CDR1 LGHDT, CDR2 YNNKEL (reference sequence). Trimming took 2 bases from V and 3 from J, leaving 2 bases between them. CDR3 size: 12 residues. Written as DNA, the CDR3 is TGTGCCAGCAGCCAACACAATCAGCCCCAGCATTTT. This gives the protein CASSQHNQPQHF.

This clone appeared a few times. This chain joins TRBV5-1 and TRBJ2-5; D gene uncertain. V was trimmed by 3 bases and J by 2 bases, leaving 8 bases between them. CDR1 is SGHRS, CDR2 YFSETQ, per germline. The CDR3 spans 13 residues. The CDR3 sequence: CASSSGFQETQYF. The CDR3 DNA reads TGCGCCAGCAGCTCCGGGTTTCAAGAGACCCAGTACTTC.

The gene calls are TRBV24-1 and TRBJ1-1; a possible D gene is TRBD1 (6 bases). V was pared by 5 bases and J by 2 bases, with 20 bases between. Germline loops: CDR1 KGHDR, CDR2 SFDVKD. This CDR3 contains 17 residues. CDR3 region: CATSVKTPGHLNTEAFF. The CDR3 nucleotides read TGTGCCACCAGTGTCAAAACTCCGGGACACCTTAACACTGAAGCTTTCTTT.

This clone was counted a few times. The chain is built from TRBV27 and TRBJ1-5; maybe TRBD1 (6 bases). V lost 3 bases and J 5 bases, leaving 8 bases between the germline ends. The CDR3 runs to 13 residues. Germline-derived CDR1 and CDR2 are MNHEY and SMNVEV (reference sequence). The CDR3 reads CASSLDRYQPQHF. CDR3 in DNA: TGTGCCAGCAGTTTGGACAGATATCAGCCCCAGCATTTT.

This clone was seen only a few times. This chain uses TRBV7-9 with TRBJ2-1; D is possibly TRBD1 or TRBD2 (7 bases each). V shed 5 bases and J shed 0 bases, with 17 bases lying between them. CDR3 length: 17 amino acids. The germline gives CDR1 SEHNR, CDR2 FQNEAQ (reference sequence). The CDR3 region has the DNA TGTGCCAGCAGCGGCAGGGGGGGGGAACTCTCCTACAATGAGCAGTTCTTC. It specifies CASSGRGGELSYNEQFF.

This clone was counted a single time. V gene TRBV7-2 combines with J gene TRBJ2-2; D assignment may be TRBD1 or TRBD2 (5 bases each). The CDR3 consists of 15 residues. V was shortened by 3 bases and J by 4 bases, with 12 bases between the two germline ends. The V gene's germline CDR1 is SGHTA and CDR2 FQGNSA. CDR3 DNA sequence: TGTGCCAGCAGCTTTGGGGACCTCCGCACCGGGGAGCTGTTTTTT. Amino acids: CASSFGDLRTGELFF.

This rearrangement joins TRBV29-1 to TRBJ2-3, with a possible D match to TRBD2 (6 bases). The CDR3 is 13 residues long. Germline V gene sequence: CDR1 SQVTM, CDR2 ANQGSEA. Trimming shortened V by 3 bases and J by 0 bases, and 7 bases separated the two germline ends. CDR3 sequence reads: CSVEDYSTDTQYF. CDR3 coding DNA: TGCAGCGTTGAGGACTATAGCACAGATACGCAGTATTTT.

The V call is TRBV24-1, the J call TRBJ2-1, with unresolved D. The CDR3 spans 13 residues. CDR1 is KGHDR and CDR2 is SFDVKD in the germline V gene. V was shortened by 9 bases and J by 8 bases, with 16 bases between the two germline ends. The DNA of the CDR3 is TGTGCCACCCTTGGTAGCACGGACGATGAGCAGTTCTTC. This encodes CATLGSTDDEQFF.

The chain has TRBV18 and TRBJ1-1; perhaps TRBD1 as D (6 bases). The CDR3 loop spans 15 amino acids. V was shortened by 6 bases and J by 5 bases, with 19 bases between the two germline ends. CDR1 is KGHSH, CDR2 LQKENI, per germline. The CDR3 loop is CASSVDGGRGTEAFF. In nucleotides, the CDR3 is TGTGCCAGCTCCGTTGATGGGGGCCGGGGAACTGAAGCTTTCTTT.

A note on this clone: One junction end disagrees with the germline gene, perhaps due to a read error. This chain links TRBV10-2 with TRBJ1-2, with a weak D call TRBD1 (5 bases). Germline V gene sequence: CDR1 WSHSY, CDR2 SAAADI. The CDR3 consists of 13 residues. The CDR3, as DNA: TGCGCCAGCAGTGAGGCCTCCCGGGACGGATTACACTTC. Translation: CASSEASRDGLHF.

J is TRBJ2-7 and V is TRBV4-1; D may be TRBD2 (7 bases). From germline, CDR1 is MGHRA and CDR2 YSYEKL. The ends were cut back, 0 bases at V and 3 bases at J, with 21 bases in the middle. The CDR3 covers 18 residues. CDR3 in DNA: TGCGCCAGCAGCCAAGAAGGGGGGGGCCTAAGTGGGTTCTACGAGCAGTACGTC. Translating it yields CASSQEGGGLSGFYEQYV.

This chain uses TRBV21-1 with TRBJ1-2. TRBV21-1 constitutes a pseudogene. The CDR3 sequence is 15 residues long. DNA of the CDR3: TGTGCCAGCAGCAAAGAAGAGGAACCTAACTATGGCTACACCTTC. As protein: CASSKEEEPNYGYTF.